The 23 T cell receptor beta chains presented below share a single source sample, sequenced in a study of PD-1 blockade in classical Hodgkin lymphoma. Using immunoSEQ multiplex PCR, the repertoire was profiled, and TCRdb retains in-frame clones only, with some absent. In the table there are tens of thousands of clones, 80% of which are singletons. As for time point: cycle 4 day 1 (C4D1), after more than five weeks of nivolumab. Exposure to brentuximab vedotin varied, and each patient had relapsed following autologous stem cell transplantation. The material was peripheral blood mononuclear cells (PBMCs), obtained before the fourth cycle of nivolumab. Receptor source: a human donor with classical Hodgkin lymphoma.

This clone was seen only a few times. The CDR3 reads CASSLRSGIPASNEQFF. The CDR3 nucleotides read TGTGCCAGCAGTTTAAGGAGCGGGATACCGGCGAGCAATGAGCAGTTCTTC. This chain uses TRBV28 with TRBJ2-1, with TRBD2 matching over 7 bases. The CDR3 has 17 amino acids. Trimming took 2 bases from V and 6 from J; bases not matched to a gene: 13. Per the germline V gene, CDR1 is MDHEN and CDR2 is SYDVKM.

This clone was found a few times. The rearrangement links TRBV25-1 to TRBJ2-2, with TRBD1 matching over 10 bases. Trimming cost V 4 bases and J 3 bases; bases outside gene matches: 5. The CDR3 length is 16 residues. From germline, CDR1 is MGHDK and CDR2 SYGVNS. The CDR3 coding sequence is TGTGCCAGCAGTGCCGGACAGGGGGTATACACCGGGGAGCTGTTTTTT. Protein sequence: CASSAGQGVYTGELFF. Complete variable domain (other parts from reference TRBV25-1 and TRBJ2-2): EADIYQTPRYLVIGTGKKITLECSQTMGHDKMYWYQQDPGMELHLIHYSYGVNSTEKGDLSSESTVSRIRTEHFPLTLESARPSHTSQYLCASSAGQGVYTGELFFGEGSRLTVL.

As concerns this clone: At the DNA level, this CDR3 is encoded by other sequences in the same sample as well. The rearrangement uses TRBV6-1 and TRBJ2-3; no clear D. Germline CDR1 and CDR2: MNHNS and SASEGT. CDR3 length: 11 amino acids. Trimming took 8 bases from V and 3 from J, leaving 6 bases between them. The CDR3 protein is CASRGTDTQYF. CDR3 coding DNA: TGTGCCAGCCGTGGGACAGATACGCAGTATTTT.

V and J are TRBV9 and TRBJ2-3; 8 nucleotides agree with TRBD2. CDR3 length: 15 amino acids. Germline V CDR1 and CDR2: SGDLS, YYNGEE. V lost 0 bases to trimming and J lost 5 bases; unmatched junction nucleotides: 5. The CDR3: CASSVAPGGRDTQYF. In DNA, the CDR3 is TGTGCCAGCAGCGTAGCGCCGGGAGGGAGAGATACGCAGTATTTT.

Concerning this clone: Other DNA sequences in this sample translate to the same CDR3. The chain carries TRBV5-1 and TRBJ1-2; 8 nucleotides match TRBD1. The CDR3 is 12 amino acids. The trim removed 3 bases at V and 8 bases at J, leaving 3 bases unmatched. Per germline, CDR1 SGHRS and CDR2 YFSETQ. In DNA form, the CDR3 reads TGCGCCAGCAGCTGGGACAGGTACGGCTACACCTTC. Translating it yields CASSWDRYGYTF.

This chain connects TRBV19 to TRBJ2-4; no clear D gene. CDR3 length equals 13 residues. The germline V gene encodes CDR1 LNHDA and CDR2 SQIVND (reference sequence). Trimming stripped 1 base from V and 9 bases from J, with 10 bases between. In DNA form, the CDR3 reads TGTGCCAGTAGTATAGTGGATGGGTCCATTCAGTACTTC. Translation gives CASSIVDGSIQYF.

In its sample, this clone was seen a few times. This chain links TRBV6-1 with TRBJ2-3, with 10 bases fitting TRBD2. J gave up 2 bases and V 6 bases, and 5 bases lay outside the gene matches. Germline assignment: CDR1 MNHNS and CDR2 SASEGT. The CDR3 spans 15 residues. The CDR3 DNA sequence: TGTGCCAGCAGATTAGCGGGAGGATTCACAGATACGCAGTATTTT. Translating gives CASRLAGGFTDTQYF.

The chain combines TRBV4-2 with TRBJ2-3, with TRBD2 matching over 7 bases. The CDR3 totals 20 residues. J was trimmed by 0 bases and V by 2 bases; bases with no gene match: 17. CDR1 and CDR2 from the germline V gene are LGHNA and YNFKEQ. CDR3 in amino acids: CASSQFGFSGLAASTDTQYF. Written as DNA, the CDR3 is TGTGCCAGCAGCCAATTTGGTTTCTCGGGTCTAGCGGCTAGCACAGATACGCAGTATTTT.

This clone has more than one count but fewer than ten. The genes are TRBV6-1 and TRBJ1-5, with no clear D. The CDR3 length is 14 residues. Germline V gene sequence: CDR1 MNHNS, CDR2 SASEGT. V lost 4 bases and J 0 bases, leaving 7 bases between the germline ends. The CDR3 DNA reads TGTGCCAGCAGTGGGGTTTATAGCAATCAGCCCCAGCATTTT. Encoded protein: CASSGVYSNQPQHF.

The chain combines TRBV5-5 with TRBJ2-5; perhaps TRBD2 as D (5 bases). In germline, CDR1 is SGHKS, CDR2 YYEKEE (reference sequence). This CDR3 is built from 16 residues. Trimming stripped 0 bases from V and 5 bases from J, with 17 bases between. CDR3 region: CASSLGLEATRETQYF. As DNA, the CDR3 is TGTGCCAGCAGCTTGGGTTTGGAGGCCACCAGGGAGACCCAGTACTTC.

The chain has TRBV5-4 and TRBJ1-3; D is unclear. The CDR3 length is 13 residues. Germline V gene sequence: CDR1 SGHNT, CDR2 YYREEE (reference sequence). The V gene lost 0 bases and the J gene lost 9 bases, with 10 bases spanning the gap. The CDR3 loop is CASSLGQGTTIYF. For the CDR3, the DNA is TGTGCCAGCAGCTTGGGGCAAGGTACCACCATATATTTT.

This clone appeared a few times. The chain combines TRBV10-1 with TRBJ2-1; TRBD2 matches at 8 bases. Looked up from germline, CDR1 is WNHNN and CDR2 is SYGVQD (reference sequence). The CDR3 spans 14 residues. The junction had 7 bases not matched to a gene; V was cut back by 5 bases and J by 7 bases. The CDR3 region has the DNA TGCGCCAGCAGTAGGAGCGGGAGTTCGAATGAGCAGTTCTTC. Protein product: CASSRSGSSNEQFF.

The chain joins TRBV27 to TRBJ2-4, with 7 bases aligning to TRBD1. The CDR3 has 14 residues. J gave up 9 bases and V 3 bases, and 8 bases lay outside the gene matches. Germline V gene sequence: CDR1 MNHEY, CDR2 SMNVEV (reference sequence). CDR3: CASSFRGQGSIQYF. The CDR3, as DNA: TGTGCCAGCAGTTTTAGGGGGCAAGGTAGCATTCAGTACTTC.

This chain links TRBV11-1 with TRBJ2-1, with 9 bases that match TRBD2. CDR1 and CDR2 from the germline V gene are SGHAT and FQDESV (reference sequence). After removal of 7 bases from V and 6 bases from J, the junction contained 7 bases not matched to a gene. The CDR3 runs to 14 residues. CDR3 residues: CASTQTSGVNEQFF. The CDR3 DNA reads as TGTGCCAGCACCCAGACTAGCGGAGTCAATGAGCAGTTCTTC. The full variable domain, in which reference TRBV11-1 and TRBJ2-1 provide the parts outside the CDR3, is EAEVAQSPRYKITEKSQAVAFWCDPISGHATLYWYRQILGQGPELLVQFQDESVVDDSQLPKDRFSAERLKGVDSTLKIQPAELGDSAMYLCASTQTSGVNEQFFGPGTRLTVL.

This clone was counted only a few times. DNA of the CDR3: TGTGCCAGTAGTATTCGACAGAACACCGGGGAGCTGTTTTTT. As protein: CASSIRQNTGELFF. The chain recombines TRBV19 with TRBJ2-2; the D is unclear. V lost 3 bases and J 1 base, leaving 6 bases between the germline ends. The CDR3 has 14 amino acids. Per germline, CDR1 LNHDA and CDR2 SQIVND (reference sequence). The full variable domain, in which reference TRBV19 and TRBJ2-2 provide the parts outside the CDR3, is DGGITQSPKYLFRKEGQNVTLSCEQNLNHDAMYWYRQDPGQGLRLIYYSQIVNDFQKGDIAEGYSVSREKKESFPLTVTSAQKNPTAFYLCASSIRQNTGELFFGEGSRLTVL.

The chain recombines TRBV19 with TRBJ2-3; weak D call: TRBD2 (6 bases). Between the trimmed V and J ends, which lost 5 bases and 3 bases, there was a span of 15 bases. The CDR3 extends over 15 amino acids. CDR1 and CDR2 (germline): LNHDA, SQIVND (reference sequence). The CDR3 nucleotides read TGTGCCAGTAGTCCTAGCGCGATAAGTACAGATACGCAGTATTTT. Translation gives CASSPSAISTDTQYF.

The genes are TRBV14 and TRBJ1-5; D unclear. The V end lost 2 bases, the J end lost 4 bases, and 6 bases lay between the germline ends. This CDR3 is 13 amino acids long. CDR1 is SGHDN and CDR2 is FVKESK in the germline V gene. The CDR3 is CASSQSENQPQHF. CDR3 coding DNA: TGTGCCAGCAGCCAATCAGAGAATCAGCCCCAGCATTTT.

This chain uses TRBV28 with TRBJ2-7, with D perhaps being TRBD1 or TRBD2 (5 bases each). Trimming pared 7 bases from V and 6 bases from J, leaving 13 bases between. From germline, CDR1 is MDHEN and CDR2 SYDVKM. The CDR3 contains 12 residues. The CDR3 reads CASTRGFFEQYF. CDR3 bases: TGTGCCAGCACGAGGGGTTTCTTCGAGCAGTACTTC.

The V gene is TRBV7-2, the J gene TRBJ2-1, with 8 nucleotides matching TRBD2. The V segment lost 0 bases and the J segment 3 bases; nucleotides outside the gene matches: 4. Germline V gene sequence: CDR1 SGHTA, CDR2 FQGNSA. The CDR3 consists of 16 residues. The CDR3 protein is CASSLAGTSRYNEQFF. The CDR3 DNA is TGTGCCAGCAGCTTAGCAGGGACTAGTCGCTACAATGAGCAGTTCTTC.

The chain is built from TRBV19 and TRBJ1-2, with D possibly TRBD1 on 5 matching bases. The length of the CDR3 is 15 residues. Germline-derived CDR1 and CDR2 are LNHDA and SQIVND (reference sequence). Trimming shortened V by 1 base and J by 8 bases, and 17 bases separated the two germline ends. The CDR3 coding sequence is TGTGCCAGTAGTATAGTTGCAGGGCCATATGGAGGCTACACCTTC. Amino acid sequence: CASSIVAGPYGGYTF. The entire variable domain, with the rest obtained from reference TRBV19 and TRBJ1-2, is as follows: DGGITQSPKYLFRKEGQNVTLSCEQNLNHDAMYWYRQDPGQGLRLIYYSQIVNDFQKGDIAEGYSVSREKKESFPLTVTSAQKNPTAFYLCASSIVAGPYGGYTFGSGTRLTVV.

V usage is TRBV15 and J usage is TRBJ1-2, with D perhaps matching TRBD1 (6 bases). CDR1 LNHNV and CDR2 YYDKDF come from the germline V gene (reference sequence). CDR3 length equals 13 residues. Trimming pared 8 bases from V and 2 bases from J, leaving 12 bases between. The CDR3 here is CATGPQGNYGYTF. Here the CDR3 DNA reads TGTGCCACCGGCCCTCAGGGGAACTATGGCTACACCTTC.

V and J are TRBV19 and TRBJ1-1, with TRBD1 matching 7 bases. This CDR3 has 13 residues. V lost 4 bases and J lost 5; bases outside the gene matches: 4. Germline CDR1 LNHDA, CDR2 SQIVND (reference sequence). The CDR3: CASSTQGGTEAFF. Written as DNA, the CDR3 is TGTGCCAGTAGTACTCAGGGGGGAACTGAAGCTTTCTTT.

The rearrangement joins TRBV2 to TRBJ2-2; 7 nucleotides line up with TRBD1. Germline assignment: CDR1 SNHLY and CDR2 FYNNEI. With 6 bases clipped from V and 2 bases from J, the junction kept 12 bases outside the gene matches. This CDR3 is built from 17 residues. CDR3 bases: TGTGCCAGCAGCCGGGACAGCCGTTGGTCCAACACCGGGGAGCTGTTTTTT. Translated, it gives CASSRDSRWSNTGELFF.